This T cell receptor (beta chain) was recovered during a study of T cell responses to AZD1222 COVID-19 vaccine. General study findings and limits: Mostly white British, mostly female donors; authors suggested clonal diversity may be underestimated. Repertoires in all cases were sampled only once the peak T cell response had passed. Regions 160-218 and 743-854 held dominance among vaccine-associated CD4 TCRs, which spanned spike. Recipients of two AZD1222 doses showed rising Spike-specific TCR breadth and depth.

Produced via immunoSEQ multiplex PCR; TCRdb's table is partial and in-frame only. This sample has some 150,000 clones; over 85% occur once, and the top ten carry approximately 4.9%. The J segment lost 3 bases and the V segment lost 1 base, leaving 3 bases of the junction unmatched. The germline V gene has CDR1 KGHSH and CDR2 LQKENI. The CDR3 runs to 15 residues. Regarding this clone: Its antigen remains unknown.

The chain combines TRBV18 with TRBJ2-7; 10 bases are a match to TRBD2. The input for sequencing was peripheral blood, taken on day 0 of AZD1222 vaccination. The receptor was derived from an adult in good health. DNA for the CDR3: TGTGCCAGCTCACCACGCCTAGCGGGGGACTACGAGCAGTACTTC. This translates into CASSPRLAGDYEQYF.